The rows below give T cell receptor beta chains drawn from one sample of a study of T cells after yellow fever vaccination. TCRdb reprocessed the 5' RACE reads with MiXCR, giving one entry per CDR3 protein. The sample has a few hundred thousand distinct CDR3 sequences, about 15% seen once. The specimen was PBMCs, collected 4 to 6 days after the first yellow fever vaccination. Receptors originate from a man between 18 and 29 years old who received the YFV17D yellow fever vaccine. Each CDR3 is given with its conserved first and last residue. A D gene is named only where the DNA matches it firmly. Where a row states a size, it is once, few, many or the class of an expanded clone; other rows omit it.

TRBV6-2/TRBV6-3	TRBD1	TRBJ1-5	few	TGTGCCAGCAGTACAGGGGGACGGAATCAGCCCCAGCATTTT	CASSTGGRNQPQHF
TRBV7-3	-	TRBJ1-2	once	TGTGCCAGCAGCTTAACTCCGGTTGTAGGTGACGGCTACACCTTC	CASSLTPVVGDGYTF
TRBV4-1	-	TRBJ1-5	few	TGCGCCAGCAGCCAGTACAGTGATCAGCCCCAGCATTTT	CASSQYSDQPQHF
TRBV3-1	TRBD1	TRBJ1-1	many	TGTGCCAGCAGCCAAGCAGGGGGCAGGACTGAAGCTTTCTTT	CASSQAGGRTEAFF
TRBV7-9	-	TRBJ2-2	few	TGTGCCAGCACCCCCCGGGACACAGCGAACACCGGGGAGCTGTTTTTT	CASTPRDTANTGELFF
TRBV7-3	-	TRBJ2-1	-	TGTGCCAGCAGCTTAAGGGCCTCGGGGATCGCCGCAAACTACAATGAGCAGTTCTTC	CASSLRASGIAANYNEQFF
TRBV19	-	TRBJ2-5	-	TGTGCCTCGAACGGTCGGGCCCAAGAGACCCAGTACTTC	CASNGRAQETQYF
TRBV7-2	-	TRBJ2-4	-	TGTGCCAGCAGCTTAGCTCGGAAAAACATTCAGTACTTC	CASSLARKNIQYF
TRBV7-9	-	TRBJ2-3	-	TGTGTCTCGGCCGAGACTAGCACAGATACGCAGTATTTT	CVSAETSTDTQYF
TRBV7-2	-	TRBJ2-3	few	TGTGCCAGCAGCTCCCCCGGACACCACACAGATACGCAGTATTTT	CASSSPGHHTDTQYF
TRBV7-3	-	TRBJ2-3	-	TGTGCCAGCAGCTTGGGGACAATGACAGATACGCAGTATTTT	CASSLGTMTDTQYF
TRBV20-1	TRBD2	TRBJ2-3	few	TGCAGTGCTAGTCCAGCGGGGGGCAACGTGGGTACGCAGTATTTT	CSASPAGGNVGTQYF
TRBV4-3	-	TRBJ1-2	-	TGCGCCAGCAGCCAAGGAAACGGGTATGGCTACACCTTC	CASSQGNGYGYTF
TRBV6-1	-	TRBJ2-5	many	TGTGCCAGCAGAACAGGAGAGACCCAGTACTTC	CASRTGETQYF
TRBV23-1	-	TRBJ1-1	-	TGCGCCAGCAGTCACCCGAACAATCAGAACACTGAAGCTTTCTTT	CASSHPNNQNTEAFF
TRBV20-1	-	TRBJ2-1	few	TGCAGTGCTCCGGGGTGGTATCACAATGAGCAGTTCTTC	CSAPGWYHNEQFF
TRBV4-3	TRBD2	TRBJ2-1	many	TGCGCCAGCAGCCGCGGCGGGGGGCTCAATGAGCAGTTCTTC	CASSRGGGLNEQFF